What follows are 26 T cell receptor beta chains derived from one specimen sequenced in a study of beta chain features in type 1 diabetes. As every portion of the isolated RNA was reverse transcribed, the sequencing read expressed TCRB transcripts. Assay used: immunoSEQ multiplex PCR; TCRdb lists only in-frame clones, some missing. The sample shows about 40,000 clones, roughly 67% of them seen only once. Sequencing input: Tregs from blood. These receptors all come from a woman aged 30 to 39 in good health.

The chain links TRBV2 to TRBJ2-5, with D unclear. V lost 5 bases, J lost 2 bases, and 3 bases lay in between. Germline lookup yields CDR1 SNHLY and CDR2 FYNNEI. The length of the CDR3 is 11 residues. CDR3 residues: CASSLQETQYF. CDR3 nucleotides: TGTGCCAGCAGTCTGCAAGAGACCCAGTACTTC.

The chain joins TRBV18 to TRBJ1-1; D uncertain. There are 13 residues in the CDR3. Per the germline V gene, CDR1 is KGHSH and CDR2 is LQKENI. Trimming cost V 6 bases and J 6 bases, with 14 bases left between them. This chain's CDR3 is CASSLGEGAEAFF. For the CDR3, the DNA is TGTGCCAGCTCCCTCGGTGAGGGCGCTGAAGCTTTCTTT.

V and J are TRBV4-1 and TRBJ1-1; D unclear. This CDR3 comprises 14 residues. The V gene lost 0 bases and the J gene lost 2 bases, with 7 bases spanning the gap. Germline V gene lookup returns CDR1 MGHRA and CDR2 YSYEKL. The CDR3 sequence: CASSQDKLNTEAFF. In DNA, the CDR3 is TGCGCCAGCAGCCAAGACAAACTAAACACTGAAGCTTTCTTT.

The rearrangement joins TRBV9 to TRBJ2-1; TRBD2 matches 10 bases. There are 16 residues in the CDR3. J gave up 10 bases and V 0 bases, and 10 bases lay outside the gene matches. Germline assignment: CDR1 SGDLS and CDR2 YYNGEE. The CDR3 nucleotides are TGTGCCAGCAGCGTAGTCCCTAGCGGGAGTTGGGGGGAGCAGTTCTTC. It codes for CASSVVPSGSWGEQFF. The full variable domain, with the rest looked up from reference TRBV9 and TRBJ2-1, is DSGVTQTPKHLITATGQRVTLRCSPRSGDLSVYWYQQSLDQGLQFLIQYYNGEERAKGNILERFSAQQFPDLHSELNLSSLELGDSALYFCASSVVPSGSWGEQFFGPGTRLTVL.

The gene calls are TRBV28 and TRBJ2-1; D gene ambiguous. The germline gives CDR1 MDHEN, CDR2 SYDVKM. This CDR3 comprises 11 residues. The V and J ends lost 3 bases and 10 bases respectively, with 7 bases between them. CDR3 in amino acids: CASSFREEQFF. DNA of the CDR3: TGTGCCAGCAGTTTCCGTGAGGAGCAGTTCTTC.

The chain joins TRBV18 to TRBJ1-2; D unresolved. Germline V gene data show CDR1 as KGHSH and CDR2 as LQKENI. The CDR3 has 16 residues. V lost 3 bases and J lost 4, with 18 bases in between. DNA of the CDR3: TGTGCCAGCTCACCGCAACGAGAAACGTTTGGCTATGGCTACACCTTC. Amino acid sequence: CASSPQRETFGYGYTF. Filled out from reference TRBV18 and TRBJ1-2, the complete variable domain reads NAGVMQNPRHLVRRRGQEARLRCSPMKGHSHVYWYRQLPEEGLKFMVYLQKENIIDESGMPKERFSAEFPKEGPSILRIQQVVRGDSAAYFCASSPQRETFGYGYTFGSGTRLTVV.

This chain joins TRBV7-2 and TRBJ2-7, with D uncertain. Germline V gives CDR1 SGHTA, CDR2 FQGNSA. The CDR3 sequence is 14 residues long. V was pared by 6 bases and J by 1 base, with 13 bases between. The CDR3 loop reads CASSQNLQSYEQYF. CDR3 nucleotide sequence: TGTGCCAGCAGTCAAAACCTCCAGTCCTACGAGCAGTACTTC.

This rearrangement joins TRBV5-8 to TRBJ1-2, with 9 bases matching TRBD1. Germline CDR1 and CDR2: SGHTS and YDEGEE. This CDR3 has 15 residues. Trimming at V came to 6 bases and at J to 5 bases, leaving 11 bases not matched to a gene. CDR3 residues: CASNSPRDRVYGYTF. In DNA, the CDR3 is TGTGCCAGCAATTCCCCTCGGGACAGGGTGTATGGCTACACCTTC. Full variable domain (rest looked up from reference TRBV5-8 and TRBJ1-2): EAGVTQSPTHLIKTRGQQATLRCSPISGHTSVYWYQQALGLGLQFLLWYDEGEERNRGNFPPRFSGRQFPNYSSELNVNALELEDSALYLCASNSPRDRVYGYTFGSGTRLTVV.

This sequence joins TRBV30 and TRBJ1-4; 8 bases align to TRBD1. V gave up 0 bases and J gave up 7 bases; unmatched junction bases: 7. This CDR3 has 15 residues. CDR1 is GTSNPN and CDR2 is SVGIG in the germline V gene (reference sequence). CDR3: CAWSVPGQDSEKLFF. As DNA, the CDR3 is TGTGCCTGGAGTGTACCGGGACAGGACTCTGAAAAACTGTTTTTT.

The chain employs TRBV27 and TRBJ1-4; D is perhaps TRBD1 (6 bases). The germline gives CDR1 MNHEY, CDR2 SMNVEV (reference sequence). The CDR3 spans 15 residues. The V gene lost 6 bases and the J gene lost 4 bases, with 15 bases spanning the gap. This chain's CDR3 is CASRYWTDSNEKLFF. For the CDR3, the DNA is TGTGCCAGCAGATACTGGACAGACAGTAATGAAAAACTGTTTTTT.

This clone showed up just once. The gene calls are TRBV5-4 and TRBJ2-7; weak D call: TRBD1 (6 bases). Germline-derived CDR1 and CDR2 are SGHNT and YYREEE (reference sequence). Trimming removed 4 bases from V and 6 bases from J, with 20 bases in between. The CDR3 consists of 15 residues. Here the CDR3 DNA reads TGTGCCAGCAGCGTCACAGGGCTAGGGTTTCCCGAGCAGTACTTC. Amino acid sequence: CASSVTGLGFPEQYF. Looking up the rest from reference TRBV5-4 and TRBJ2-7 gives the full variable domain: ETGVTQSPTHLIKTRGQQVTLRCSSQSGHNTVSWYQQALGQGPQFIFQYYREEENGRGNFPPRFSGLQFPNYSSELNVNALELDDSALYLCASSVTGLGFPEQYFGPGTRLTVT.

This clone turned up a few times. The rearrangement joins TRBV2 to TRBJ2-6; D is unresolved. This CDR3 is built from 12 residues. CDR1 SNHLY and CDR2 FYNNEI come from the germline V gene. V was clipped by 11 bases and J by 4 bases, with 9 bases between them. The CDR3 protein is CASRSGANVLTF. The CDR3 nucleotides are TGTGCCTCCAGATCCGGGGCCAACGTCCTGACTTTC.

The CDR3: CASSPTLLRVGGTDTQYF. As DNA, the CDR3 is TGCGCCAGCAGCCCCACGCTTCTTCGGGTTGGTGGCACAGATACGCAGTATTTT. V and J are TRBV4-3 and TRBJ2-3; D remains ambiguous. The CDR3 loop spans 18 amino acids. V was trimmed by 4 bases and J by 1 base, leaving 21 bases between them. Germline V gives CDR1 LGHNA, CDR2 YSLEER.

This chain joins TRBV27 and TRBJ2-1; 9 bases match TRBD2. The junction had 5 bases not matched to a gene; V was cut back by 3 bases and J by 2 bases. The length of the CDR3 is 16 residues. CDR1 is MNHEY and CDR2 is SMNVEV in the germline V gene (reference sequence). As DNA, the CDR3 is TGTGCCAGCAGTTTGTTGACTAGCGGAGCCTACAATGAGCAGTTCTTC. It translates to CASSLLTSGAYNEQFF.

The V gene is TRBV2, the J gene TRBJ2-4; tentative D call: TRBD2 (6 bases). V dropped 1 base and J dropped 3 bases, with 13 bases sitting between them. This CDR3 contains 16 residues. From germline, CDR1 is SNHLY and CDR2 FYNNEI. In nucleotides, the CDR3 is TGTGCCAGCAGTGAAGTTCCCCAGGGAGGCAAAAACATTCAGTACTTC. As protein: CASSEVPQGGKNIQYF.

This clone was seen more than once but under ten times. V usage is TRBV25-1 and J usage is TRBJ2-1, with 9 bases matching TRBD2. J gave up 10 bases and V 4 bases, and 8 bases lay outside the gene matches. This CDR3 region has 14 residues. Germline CDR1 is MGHDK and CDR2 is SYGVNS. CDR3 DNA: TGTGCCAGCAGTGCTCAGCGCGGGAGGGAGGAGCAGTTCTTC. Residues: CASSAQRGREEQFF. Filled out from reference TRBV25-1 and TRBJ2-1, the complete variable domain reads EADIYQTPRYLVIGTGKKITLECSQTMGHDKMYWYQQDPGMELHLIHYSYGVNSTEKGDLSSESTVSRIRTEHFPLTLESARPSHTSQYLCASSAQRGREEQFFGPGTRLTVL.

V gene TRBV7-2 combines with J gene TRBJ1-5; D is uncertain. The ends were cut back, 1 base at V and 0 bases at J, with 10 bases in the middle. CDR1 and CDR2 (germline): SGHTA, FQGNSA. This CDR3 is 16 amino acids long. This chain's CDR3 is CASSLVAGYSNQPQHF. For the CDR3, the DNA is TGTGCCAGCAGCTTAGTTGCGGGGTATAGCAATCAGCCCCAGCATTTT. Using reference TRBV7-2 and TRBJ1-5 for the parts outside the CDR3, the full variable domain is GAGVSQSPSNKVTEKGKDVELRCDPISGHTALYWYRQSLGQGLEFLIYFQGNSAPDKSGLPSDRFSAERTGGSVSTLTIQRTQQEDSAVYLCASSLVAGYSNQPQHFGDGTRLSIL.

This rearrangement joins TRBV18 to TRBJ1-4, with 9 bases fitting TRBD1. The CDR3 is made up of 15 amino acids. Unmatched junction bases numbered 10, after V lost 6 bases and J lost 8 bases. Germline-derived CDR1 and CDR2 are KGHSH and LQKENI. The CDR3 sequence is CASSSTGTGNEKLFF. The CDR3 region has the DNA TGTGCCAGCTCGTCAACCGGGACAGGGAACGAAAAACTGTTTTTT.

This clone was recorded a few times. The chain carries TRBV18 and TRBJ1-5, with 7 positions matching TRBD1. Germline V gene data show CDR1 as KGHSH and CDR2 as LQKENI. V gave up 1 base and J gave up 6 bases; unmatched junction bases: 3. This CDR3 contains 14 residues. The CDR3: CASSPQGAGQPQHF. CDR3 DNA sequence: TGTGCCAGCTCACCACAGGGGGCGGGTCAGCCCCAGCATTTT.

The V and J genes are TRBV4-3 and TRBJ1-5; tentative D call: TRBD1 (5 bases). The CDR3 is made up of 15 amino acids. CDR1 and CDR2 from the germline V gene are LGHNA and YSLEER. V lost 3 bases to trimming and J lost 9 bases, with 18 bases between them. The DNA of the CDR3 is TGCGCCAGCAGCCAGGGAGCAGGCTCCGGGGGGCCCCAGCATTTT. This sequence encodes CASSQGAGSGGPQHF.

The chain carries TRBV6-5 and TRBJ2-2; a weak D match, TRBD2 (6 bases). Germline V gives CDR1 MNHEY, CDR2 SVGAGI. V was pared by 7 bases and J by 0 bases, with 12 bases between. This CDR3 comprises 15 residues. The CDR3 here is CASKNGGTNTGELFF. The CDR3 DNA follows: TGTGCCAGCAAGAACGGCGGGACGAACACCGGGGAGCTGTTTTTT.

J is TRBJ2-2 and V is TRBV19, with D perhaps TRBD1 (6 bases). Germline CDR1 reads LNHDA; CDR2 reads SQIVND (reference sequence). The CDR3 extends over 16 amino acids. V lost 5 bases and J lost 5, with 18 bases in between. CDR3 sequence reads: CASSLLRGRETGELFF. The CDR3, as DNA: TGTGCCAGTAGTCTCCTTAGGGGGAGAGAAACCGGGGAGCTGTTTTTT.

J is TRBJ2-7 and V is TRBV28, with 8 bases identical to TRBD2. The CDR3 extends over 14 amino acids. The ends lost 4 bases at V and 1 base at J; junction bases unmatched: 3. Germline V gives CDR1 MDHEN, CDR2 SYDVKM. The CDR3: CASSYPGGSYEQYF. CDR3 DNA: TGTGCCAGCAGTTACCCGGGGGGGTCCTACGAGCAGTACTTC.

This clone was counted between two and nine times. The gene calls are TRBV7-8 and TRBJ2-7; tentative D call: TRBD2 (6 bases). The CDR3 has 14 residues. Germline assignment: CDR1 SGHVS and CDR2 FQNEAQ. V shed 5 bases and J shed 5 bases, with 16 bases lying between them. For the CDR3, the DNA is TGTGCCAGCAGCCTAGGAGGGCCGAGGAACGAGCAGTACTTC. It specifies CASSLGGPRNEQYF.

V gene TRBV19 combines with J gene TRBJ1-2; D unresolved. CDR1 and CDR2 from the germline V gene are LNHDA and SQIVND (reference sequence). Trimming stripped 3 bases from V and 4 bases from J, with 15 bases between. CDR3 length: 15 residues. The CDR3 is CASSIFLGSSYGYTF. In nucleotides, the CDR3 is TGTGCCAGTAGTATTTTTCTTGGCAGTTCCTATGGCTACACCTTC.

CDR3 amino acids: CASSRAGVDTQYF. The CDR3, as DNA: TGTGCCAGCTCGCGAGCGGGAGTAGATACGCAGTATTTT. The rearrangement links TRBV7-2 to TRBJ2-3; 8 bases match TRBD2. CDR1 is SGHTA, CDR2 FQGNSA, per germline. After removal of 8 bases from V and 5 bases from J, the junction contained 6 bases not matched to a gene. The CDR3 loop spans 13 amino acids.